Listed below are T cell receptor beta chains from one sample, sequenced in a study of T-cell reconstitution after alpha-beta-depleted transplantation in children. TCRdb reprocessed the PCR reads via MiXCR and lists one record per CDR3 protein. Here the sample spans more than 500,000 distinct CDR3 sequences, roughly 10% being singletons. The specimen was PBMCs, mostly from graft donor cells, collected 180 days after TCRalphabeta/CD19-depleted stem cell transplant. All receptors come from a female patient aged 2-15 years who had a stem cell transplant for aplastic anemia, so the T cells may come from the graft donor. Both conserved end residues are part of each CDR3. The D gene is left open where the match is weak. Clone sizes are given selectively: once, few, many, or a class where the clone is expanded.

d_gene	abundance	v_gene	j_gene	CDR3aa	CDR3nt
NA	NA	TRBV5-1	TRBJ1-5	CASSVGSPNQPQHF	TGCGCCAGCAGCGTGGGAAGCCCCAATCAGCCCCAGCATTTT
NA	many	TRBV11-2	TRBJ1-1	CASSSGLNTEAFF	TGTGCCAGCAGTTCAGGGTTGAACACTGAAGCTTTCTTT
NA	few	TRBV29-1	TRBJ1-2	CSVEQDGYTF	TGCAGCGTTGAACAGGATGGCTACACCTTC
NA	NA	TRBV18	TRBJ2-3	CASSPHPWSTDTQYF	TGTGCCAGCTCACCACACCCCTGGAGCACAGATACGCAGTATTTT
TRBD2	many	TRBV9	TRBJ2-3	CASSVLGGGAIPDTQYF	TGTGCCAGCAGCGTCCTTGGGGGGGGTGCGATTCCAGATACGCAGTATTTT
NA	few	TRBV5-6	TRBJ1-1	CASTTMGDAEAFF	TGTGCCAGCACCACCATGGGGGACGCTGAAGCTTTCTTT
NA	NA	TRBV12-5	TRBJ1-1	CASGLGGSGTEAFF	TGTGCTAGTGGTTTGGGGGGAAGTGGCACTGAAGCTTTCTTT
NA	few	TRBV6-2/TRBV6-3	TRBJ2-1	CASSYPGRGLEQFF	TGTGCCAGCAGTTACCCGGGCCGAGGCTTGGAGCAGTTCTTC
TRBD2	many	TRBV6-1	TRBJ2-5	CASTSPGGPTQYF	TGTGCCAGCACCAGCCCGGGAGGGCCAACCCAGTACTTC
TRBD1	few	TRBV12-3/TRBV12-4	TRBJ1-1	CASRTGRFDTEAFF	TGTGCCAGCAGGACAGGGCGGTTCGACACTGAAGCTTTCTTT
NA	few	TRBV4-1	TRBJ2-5	CASSQENPPAYQETQYF	TGCGCCAGCAGCCAAGAAAACCCGCCAGCTTACCAAGAGACCCAGTACTTC
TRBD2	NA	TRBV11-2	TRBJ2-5	CASSPRLAGGPFEETQYF	TGTGCCAGCAGCCCGCGACTAGCGGGAGGGCCGTTCGAGGAGACCCAGTACTTC
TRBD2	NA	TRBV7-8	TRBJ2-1	CASSLAGSLAGAPYNEQFF	TGTGCCAGCAGCTTAGCAGGATCACTAGCGGGAGCACCCTACAATGAGCAGTTCTTC
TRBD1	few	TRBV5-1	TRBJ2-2	CASSEQGATGELFF	TGCGCCAGCAGCGAACAGGGGGCGACCGGGGAGCTGTTTTTT
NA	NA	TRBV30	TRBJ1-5	CAWSVGAGRDQPQHF	TGTGCCTGGAGTGTCGGGGCTGGCCGCGATCAGCCCCAGCATTTT
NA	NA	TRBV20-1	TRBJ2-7	CSASFEGPYEQYF	TGCAGTGCTAGTTTTGAGGGCCCCTACGAGCAGTACTTC
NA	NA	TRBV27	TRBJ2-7	CASSLSPRSSYEQYF	TGTGCCAGCAGTTTATCCCCAAGAAGCTCCTACGAGCAGTACTTC
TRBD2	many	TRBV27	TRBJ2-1	CASSSGTSGINEQFF	TGTGCCAGCAGTTCCGGGACTAGCGGGATAAATGAGCAGTTCTTC
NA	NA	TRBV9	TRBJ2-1	CASSITWVSIVNEQFF	TGTGCCAGCAGCATCACTTGGGTTAGTATCGTCAATGAGCAGTTCTTC
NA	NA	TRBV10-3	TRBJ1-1	CAISGRAGTEAFF	TGTGCCATCAGTGGGAGGGCCGGCACTGAAGCTTTCTTT
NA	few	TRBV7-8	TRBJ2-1	CASSLAVPGVSYNEQFF	TGTGCCAGCAGCTTAGCTGTACCGGGAGTATCCTACAATGAGCAGTTCTTC